This TCR beta chain was obtained from a study of cytomegalovirus exposure and HLA in healthy donors. Whole-study context: A prior analysis found around 110 million unique TCR beta sequences from 170 million or so T cells. Genotyping showed around 80% of almost 400 donors falling in the Caucasian-associated ancestry cluster.

PCR amplification relied on 60 Vbeta primers (plus 13 Jbeta primers). Assay used: immunoSEQ multiplex PCR; TCRdb lists only in-frame clones, some missing. The sample shows about 160,000 clones, 75% to 90% of them seen only once. Study observations and caveats: Previous analysis showed most TCR beta V segments were productive about 87% or about 30% of the time. Trimming of TCR beta V- and J-genes showed a link, identified in a later analysis, to a missense DCLRE1C variant.

The CDR3 runs to 18 residues. Trimming removed 4 bases from V and 4 bases from J; junction bases left unmatched: 14. In germline, CDR1 is MNHNS, CDR2 SASEGT. On this clone: What it binds is not known.

The sequence derives from a woman aged 18 to 35 in good health and CMV-seronegative. The rearrangement joins TRBV6-1 to TRBJ1-3; 9 positions agree with TRBD1. Sequenced input: PBMCs. DNA for the CDR3: TGTGCCAGCAGTGGGACAGGGGTAGGGTGGAAGCTAGGAAACACCATATATTTT. Translating gives CASSGTGVGWKLGNTIYF.